This TCR beta chain is from a study of shared clonotypes between healthy human individuals. The CDR3 extends over 14 amino acids. Looked up from germline, CDR1 is PRHDT and CDR2 is FYEKMQ (reference sequence). The V gene lost 2 bases and the J gene lost 5 bases, with 13 bases spanning the gap. Some clones are missing from TCRdb's copy, which holds only in-frame ones; the method was immunoSEQ multiplex PCR. The table has 600,000 to 750,000 clones, less than 95% seen once. Sequenced material: memory CD8+ T cells from PBMCs. Subset of the sample: CD45RO+ cells pooled with CCR7-negative TemRA cells. This TCR derives from a man between 18 and 35 years old in good health. Some clones in this sample may be carry-over from other donors' samples. The genes are TRBV13 and TRBJ2-7, with D possibly being TRBD2 (6 bases). The CDR3 DNA follows: TGTGCCAGCAGCTTAACTAGCCTGGGCAACGAGCAGTACTTC. Residues: CASSLTSLGNEQYF.